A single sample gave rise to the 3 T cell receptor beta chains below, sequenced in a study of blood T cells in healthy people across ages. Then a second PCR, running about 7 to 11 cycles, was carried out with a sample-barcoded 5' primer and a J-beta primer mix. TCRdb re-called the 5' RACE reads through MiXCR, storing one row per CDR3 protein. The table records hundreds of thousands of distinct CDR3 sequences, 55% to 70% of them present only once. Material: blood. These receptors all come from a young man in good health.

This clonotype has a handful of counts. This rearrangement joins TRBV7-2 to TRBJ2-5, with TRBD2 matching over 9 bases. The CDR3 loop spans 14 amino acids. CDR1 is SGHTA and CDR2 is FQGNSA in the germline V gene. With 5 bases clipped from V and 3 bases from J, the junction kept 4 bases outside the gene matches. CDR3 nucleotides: TGTGCCAGCAGCAGACAGCGGGGGGAAGAGACCCAGTACTTC. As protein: CASSRQRGEETQYF.

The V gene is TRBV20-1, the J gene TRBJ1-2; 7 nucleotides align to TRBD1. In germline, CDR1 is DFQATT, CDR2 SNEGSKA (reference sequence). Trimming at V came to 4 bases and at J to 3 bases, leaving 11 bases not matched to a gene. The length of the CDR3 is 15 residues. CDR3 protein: CSAKLSTGRDYGYTF. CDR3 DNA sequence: TGCAGTGCTAAGCTCTCGACAGGGCGAGACTATGGCTACACCTTC.

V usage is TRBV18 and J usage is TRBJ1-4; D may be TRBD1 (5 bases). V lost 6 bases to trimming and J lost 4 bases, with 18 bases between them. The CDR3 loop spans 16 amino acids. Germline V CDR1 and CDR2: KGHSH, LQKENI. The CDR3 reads CASSPTISGHNEKLFF. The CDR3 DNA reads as TGTGCCAGCTCTCCTACCATCTCGGGGCATAATGAAAAACTGTTTTTT.